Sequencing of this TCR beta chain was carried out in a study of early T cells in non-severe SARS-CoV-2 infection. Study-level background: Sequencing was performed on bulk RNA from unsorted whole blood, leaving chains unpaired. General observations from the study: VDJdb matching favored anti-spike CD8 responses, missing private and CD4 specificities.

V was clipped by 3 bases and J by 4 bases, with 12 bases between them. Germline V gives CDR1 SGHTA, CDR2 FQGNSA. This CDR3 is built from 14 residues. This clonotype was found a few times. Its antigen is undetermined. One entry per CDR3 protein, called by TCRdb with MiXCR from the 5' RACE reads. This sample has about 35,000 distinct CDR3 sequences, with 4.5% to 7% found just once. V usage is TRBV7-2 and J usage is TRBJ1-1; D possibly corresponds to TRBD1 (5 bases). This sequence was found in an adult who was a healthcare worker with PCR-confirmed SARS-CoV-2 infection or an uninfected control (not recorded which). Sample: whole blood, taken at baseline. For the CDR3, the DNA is TGTGCCAGCAGCTTCGGGGGAAAGAGCACTGAAGCTTTCTTT. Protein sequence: CASSFGGKSTEAFF.